This entry is about one TCR beta chain. This clonotype occurred many times. Which antigen it targets is not known. No much larger clone is present one base from it, and per-base qualities are unavailable. The instrument was an Illumina NovaSeq 6000. TCR cDNA was made using 5'RACE template switching, a step that added a universal primer site and unique molecular identifiers. Priming for cDNA synthesis came from both the TCR alpha and TCR beta constant segments. Library amplification used two PCR steps, and the second PCR step added sample barcodes and sequencing adapters. Sequencing of the libraries was done on either Illumina HiSeq 2500 (2x100 bp) or NovaSeq (2x150 bp). From the authors' description of their analysis: Reads were demultiplexed and collapsed into UMI consensus sequences with MIGEC, and V(D)J alignment was performed with MiXCR. Vaccine-responding clonotypes were defined with edgeR using replicate PBMC samples, requiring FDR below 0.01 and a log2 fold change above 5 up to day 15. Bulk clonotypes were assigned CD4 or CD8 identity according to which sequenced CD4 or CD8 repertoire held them at higher abundance. Using fastp at Q25 and MiXCR, TCRdb reprocessed the public reads and kept productive beta chains. CDR3 protein sequences are deduplicated, and each keeps its most common genes and DNA. The V and J calls reflect TCRdb's pipeline rather than the authors' work. Counted in this sample were approximately 93,000 distinct CDR3 sequences; 4.5% to 6% of them appeared once. The ten largest make up roughly two fifths of the sample.

As encoded in the germline V gene, CDR1 is SGHTA while CDR2 is FQGTGA. The junction shows trimming of 5 bases on V and 7 bases on J, plus 26 bases between the germline ends. From the cysteine up to the phenylalanine, the CDR3 has a length of 17 residues. Only the CDR3 region is kept as DNA, spanning 51 bases read in frame from base 1. These data are taken from a study of T cells after yellow fever vaccination (dated by TCRdb to 2018 to 2020). About the full investigation: Libraries from fractions with low cell numbers were prepared with the SMART-Seq v4 Ultra Low Input RNA kit. Bulk PBMC replicates and cell subsets were isolated from blood drawn at multiple timepoints before and after both primary and secondary immunization. Two healthy male donors, one aged 18 to 29 and one aged 30 to 39 years, made up the cohort. To track T-cell clones before and after primary and booster YFV17D yellow fever vaccination, bulk TCR alpha and beta repertoires were sequenced longitudinally.

The meaning of the sample's treatment or condition label: live attenuated yellow fever vaccine strain. PBMCs were isolated from peripheral blood using a standard Ficoll-Paque protocol. Dynabeads CD4 and CD8 positive selection kits were used to isolate the CD4 and CD8 T-cell fractions. TriZol was used to extract RNA from bulk PBMCs, CD4 and CD8 fractions, and dextramer-positive and dextramer-negative fractions. Broad study findings and their caveats: The secondary T-cell response was weaker than the primary response but faster, peaking on day 5 instead of day 15. After the booster, most of the clones that had expanded following primary vaccination were detected again (almost 98% of CD4 and around 90% of CD8), which suggests that memory was broadly maintained. Because abundant contaminating clonotypes from the bulk population could be contained in FACS-sorted repertoires, computational filtering was required. A small fraction of clonotypes appeared in both the CD4 and CD8 compartments, likely as a result of convergent recombination. The study included only two donors, which limits how far the findings can be generalized.

This chain is built from TRBV7-3 and TRBJ1-2; a tentative D match to TRBD1 spans 5 bases. Sequenced here: CD8+ T cells sorted from PBMCs, sampled 10 days after the yellow fever booster vaccination. The TCR sequence derives from a man aged 18 to 35 who received the YFV17D yellow fever vaccine. The nucleotide sequence is TGTGCCAGCAGCCAACACCGCCCCGACGGGGCCCCCGGTGGCTACACCTTC. It specifies CASSQHRPDGAPGGYTF.